The 22 T cell receptor beta chains presented below share a single source sample, sequenced in a study of PD-1 blockade in classical Hodgkin lymphoma. Relapses following autologous stem cell transplantation were seen in all patients, with brentuximab vedotin exposure varying. Magnetic negative selection purified CD4+ T cells from thawed PBMCs. Profiled with immunoSEQ multiplex PCR; TCRdb holds only in-frame clones, not every one. The sample contains 4,400 or so clones, approximately 90% of which appear only once. This sample comprised CD4+ T cells from blood, obtained at baseline. All receptors come from a human donor with classical Hodgkin lymphoma.

The chain links TRBV5-1 to TRBJ1-1; D remains unclear. Germline V CDR1 and CDR2: SGHRS, YFSETQ. Trimming pared 5 bases from V and 2 bases from J, leaving 13 bases between. This CDR3 has 14 amino acids. CDR3 protein: CASRAAASNTEAFF. The CDR3, as DNA: TGCGCCAGCAGGGCGGCGGCTTCCAACACTGAAGCTTTCTTT.

The rearrangement joins TRBV5-1 to TRBJ2-6; 8 nucleotides line up with TRBD1. J gave up 3 bases and V 4 bases, and 15 bases lay outside the gene matches. Germline lookup yields CDR1 SGHRS and CDR2 YFSETQ. The CDR3 is 19 residues long. The CDR3: CASSTDREVGKGGANVLTF. CDR3 DNA sequence: TGCGCCAGCAGCACGGACAGGGAGGTAGGTAAAGGTGGGGCCAACGTCCTGACTTTC.

The chain joins TRBV5-1 to TRBJ2-2, with 10 nucleotides matching TRBD1. Germline V CDR1 and CDR2: SGHRS, YFSETQ. The ends lost 4 bases at V and 4 bases at J; junction bases unmatched: 4. This CDR3 comprises 15 residues. The CDR3 spells CASSPGTGATGELFF. In DNA form, the CDR3 reads TGCGCCAGCAGCCCTGGGACAGGGGCCACCGGGGAGCTGTTTTTT.

The count of this clone is one. The junction departs from the called germline gene at one end, perhaps through a read error. V and J are TRBV7-7 and TRBJ1-4; D not resolved. There are 12 residues in the CDR3. Germline CDR1 reads SSHAT; CDR2 reads FNYEAQ (reference sequence). CDR3 sequence (DNA): TGTGCCAGCAGCATAGCCCCCCGAAAACTGTTTTTT. Encoded protein: CASSIAPRKLFF.

The chain has TRBV7-9 and TRBJ1-5, with D maybe TRBD1 (5 bases). From germline, CDR1 is SEHNR and CDR2 FQNEAQ (reference sequence). The CDR3 runs 15 residues. V lost 4 bases to trimming and J lost 1 base, with 11 bases between them. The CDR3: CASSSAGNSNQPQHF. The CDR3 bases are TGTGCCAGCAGCTCCGCAGGGAACAGCAATCAGCCCCAGCATTTT.

The V and J genes are TRBV6-5 and TRBJ2-2; TRBD2 matches 9 bases. The CDR3 is 15 residues long. CDR1 is MNHEY, CDR2 SVGAGI, per germline. V gave up 4 bases and J gave up 6 bases; unmatched junction bases: 6. The DNA of the CDR3 is TGTGCCAGCAGTTTGCGGCTAGCGGGACCCGGGGAGCTGTTTTTT. This codes for CASSLRLAGPGELFF.

This chain joins TRBV5-5 and TRBJ2-2, with D tentatively TRBD1 (5 bases). Per the germline V gene, CDR1 is SGHKS and CDR2 is YYEKEE (reference sequence). This CDR3 comprises 15 residues. V gave up 4 bases and J gave up 4 bases, with 14 bases separating them. This chain's CDR3 is CASSPDLRATGELFF. For the CDR3, the DNA is TGTGCCAGCAGCCCCGACCTCAGGGCCACCGGGGAGCTGTTTTTT.

The chain couples TRBV4-2 to TRBJ2-7; either TRBD1 or TRBD2 may fit D (5 bases each). The CDR3 loop spans 18 amino acids. Trimming stripped 0 bases from V and 1 base from J, with 19 bases between. The germline V gene encodes CDR1 LGHNA and CDR2 YNFKEQ. The CDR3 loop is CASSQEGPIGPLSYEQYF. In DNA, the CDR3 is TGTGCCAGCAGCCAAGAGGGACCGATCGGGCCACTTTCCTACGAGCAGTACTTC.

The chain combines TRBV5-1 with TRBJ2-3; D not resolved. Trimming removed 3 bases at V and 2 bases at J, with 7 bases between. The CDR3 is 13 amino acids. The germline gives CDR1 SGHRS, CDR2 YFSETQ. CDR3 protein: CASSSSSTDTQYF. The CDR3 nucleotides read TGCGCCAGCAGCTCGAGTTCCACAGATACGCAGTATTTT. Drawing the rest from reference TRBV5-1 and TRBJ2-3, the complete variable domain is KAGVTQTPRYLIKTRGQQVTLSCSPISGHRSVSWYQQTPGQGLQFLFEYFSETQRNKGNFPGRFSGRQFSNSRSEMNVSTLELGDSALYLCASSSSSTDTQYFGPGTRLTVL.

The rearrangement links TRBV6-1 to TRBJ2-7; perhaps TRBD2 as D (5 bases). CDR3 length: 14 residues. The germline V gene encodes CDR1 MNHNS and CDR2 SASEGT. Trimming took off 7 bases at V and 2 bases at J, with 15 bases between the two ends. Here the CDR3 reads CASMVASRTYEQYF. The DNA for the CDR3 is TGTGCCAGCATGGTGGCTAGCCGCACCTACGAGCAGTACTTC.

The rearrangement links TRBV7-9 to TRBJ2-7; 7 bases are a match to TRBD2. V shed 2 bases, J shed 6 bases, and the junction held 19 bases outside the gene matches. Germline-derived CDR1 and CDR2 are SEHNR and FQNEAQ (reference sequence). The CDR3 consists of 18 residues. This CDR3 is CASSLYLGGMTTSGEQYF. CDR3 DNA sequence: TGTGCCAGCAGCTTATACCTCGGGGGGATGACCACCTCGGGCGAGCAGTACTTC. The full variable domain, in which reference TRBV7-9 and TRBJ2-7 provide the parts outside the CDR3, is DTGVSQNPRHKITKRGQNVTFRCDPISEHNRLYWYRQTLGQGPEFLTYFQNEAQLEKSRLLSDRFSAERPKGSFSTLEIQRTEQGDSAMYLCASSLYLGGMTTSGEQYFGPGTRLTVT.

This clone was seen once. The V call is TRBV5-6, the J call TRBJ2-1; D possibly uses TRBD1 or TRBD2 (5 bases each). Germline loops: CDR1 SGHDT, CDR2 YYEEEE. The CDR3 is 14 residues long. The ends were cut back, 5 bases at V and 9 bases at J, with 18 bases in the middle. The CDR3 DNA is TGTGCCAGCAGAGGGACGTTGGAATTTGCTGAGCAGTTCTTC. Amino acid sequence: CASRGTLEFAEQFF.

The CDR3 bases are TGTGCCAGCAGCTTAATGTCCCGGGGTTACACCGGGGAGCTGTTTTTT. The encoded protein is CASSLMSRGYTGELFF. The V and J genes are TRBV11-1 and TRBJ2-2; a possible D gene is TRBD2 (5 bases). Germline CDR1 SGHAT, CDR2 FQDESV (reference sequence). The V end was cut by 2 bases, the J end by 3 bases, with 13 bases between. The CDR3 consists of 16 residues.

This chain joins TRBV19 and TRBJ2-3; D gene ambiguous. Germline lookup yields CDR1 LNHDA and CDR2 SQIVND (reference sequence). Deletions cut 5 bases from V and 0 bases from J, with 9 bases between. This CDR3 has 14 residues. The CDR3 loop is CASSGLSSTDTQYF. The CDR3 coding sequence is TGTGCCAGTAGTGGGCTATCTAGCACAGATACGCAGTATTTT.

The chain has TRBV19 and TRBJ1-1; D is unresolved. V lost 1 base and J 7 bases, leaving 19 bases between the germline ends. CDR1 is LNHDA and CDR2 is SQIVND in the germline V gene (reference sequence). The CDR3 length is 16 residues. CDR3 amino acids: CASSIVPGPPVGEAFF. Here the CDR3 DNA reads TGTGCCAGTAGTATAGTCCCGGGCCCCCCGGTTGGTGAAGCTTTCTTT.

The rearrangement links TRBV19 to TRBJ2-1; 8 bases align to TRBD2. Germline V gene sequence: CDR1 LNHDA, CDR2 SQIVND (reference sequence). V shed 7 bases and J 9 bases; nucleotides not matched to a gene: 5. The CDR3 loop spans 12 amino acids. CDR3 region: CASIGGAGEQFF. The DNA for the CDR3 is TGTGCCAGTATCGGGGGGGCTGGTGAGCAGTTCTTC.

The gene calls are TRBV5-1 and TRBJ1-1; D is unresolved. Germline CDR1 and CDR2: SGHRS and YFSETQ. This CDR3 has 14 amino acids. V was trimmed by 1 base and J by 1 base, leaving 8 bases between them. The CDR3 DNA sequence: TGCGCCAGCAGCTTGTCCGCACAGAACACTGAAGCTTTCTTT. The encoded protein is CASSLSAQNTEAFF.

V is TRBV27 and J is TRBJ2-1; 11 bases line up with TRBD2. The CDR3 is 15 amino acids. Germline CDR1 is MNHEY and CDR2 is SMNVEV (reference sequence). Trimming at V came to 2 bases and at J to 6 bases, leaving 3 bases not matched to a gene. The CDR3 sequence is CASSLAGLAGNEQFF. Here the CDR3 DNA reads TGTGCCAGCAGTTTAGCCGGACTAGCGGGCAATGAGCAGTTCTTC.

The CDR3 is CASSLGGNTGELFF. Written as DNA, the CDR3 is TGCGCCAGCAGCTTGGGGGGGAACACCGGGGAGCTGTTTTTT. The J gene is TRBJ2-2, the V gene TRBV5-1; D not resolved. Germline lookup yields CDR1 SGHRS and CDR2 YFSETQ. Trimming left V 0 bases short and J 1 base short, with 4 bases between. The CDR3 totals 14 residues. The full variable domain, rest sourced from reference TRBV5-1 and TRBJ2-2, is KAGVTQTPRYLIKTRGQQVTLSCSPISGHRSVSWYQQTPGQGLQFLFEYFSETQRNKGNFPGRFSGRQFSNSRSEMNVSTLELGDSALYLCASSLGGNTGELFFGEGSRLTVL.

The rearrangement joins TRBV25-1 to TRBJ2-7, with D possibly TRBD1 on 6 matching bases. This CDR3 comprises 14 residues. V lost 3 bases to trimming and J lost 2 bases, with 11 bases between them. Germline V lookup: CDR1 MGHDK, CDR2 SYGVNS. CDR3 nucleotide sequence: TGTGCCAGCAGTGAGCCAGACAGGCCCTACGAGCAGTACTTC. Translation gives CASSEPDRPYEQYF.

This clone was detected only once. The chain combines TRBV5-1 with TRBJ2-2; 11 bases fit TRBD2. Germline V gene sequence: CDR1 SGHRS, CDR2 YFSETQ. V shed 4 bases, J shed 4 bases, and the junction held 9 bases outside the gene matches. The CDR3 runs 17 residues. As DNA, the CDR3 is TGCGCCAGCAGCCCAAGAGGACTAGCGGGTTCCACCGGGGAGCTGTTTTTT. Amino acid sequence: CASSPRGLAGSTGELFF.

The gene calls are TRBV7-2 and TRBJ2-1, with D perhaps given as TRBD1 or TRBD2 (5 bases each). The CDR3 loop spans 15 amino acids. Germline V gives CDR1 SGHTA, CDR2 FQGNSA. The V gene lost 6 bases and the J gene lost 6 bases, with 18 bases spanning the gap. The CDR3 region has the DNA TGTGCCAGCAGTACCGGGACCAGGGCGTTCAATGAGCAGTTCTTC. Protein: CASSTGTRAFNEQFF.